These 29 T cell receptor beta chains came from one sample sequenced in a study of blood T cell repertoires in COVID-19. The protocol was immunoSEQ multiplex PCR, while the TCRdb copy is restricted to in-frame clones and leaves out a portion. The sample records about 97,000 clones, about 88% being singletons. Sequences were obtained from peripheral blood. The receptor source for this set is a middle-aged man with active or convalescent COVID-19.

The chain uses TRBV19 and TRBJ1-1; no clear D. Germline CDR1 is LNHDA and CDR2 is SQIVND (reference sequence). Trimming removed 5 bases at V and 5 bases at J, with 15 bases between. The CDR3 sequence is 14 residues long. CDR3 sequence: CASSLKEARTEAFF. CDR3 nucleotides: TGTGCCAGTAGTCTGAAGGAGGCTCGGACTGAAGCTTTCTTT.

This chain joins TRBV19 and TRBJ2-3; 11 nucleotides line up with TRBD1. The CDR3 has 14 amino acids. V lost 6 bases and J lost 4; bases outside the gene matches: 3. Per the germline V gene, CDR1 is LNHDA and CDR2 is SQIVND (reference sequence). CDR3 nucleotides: TGTGCCAGTAGACGGGACAGGGGGGCAGATACGCAGTATTTT. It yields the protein CASRRDRGADTQYF.

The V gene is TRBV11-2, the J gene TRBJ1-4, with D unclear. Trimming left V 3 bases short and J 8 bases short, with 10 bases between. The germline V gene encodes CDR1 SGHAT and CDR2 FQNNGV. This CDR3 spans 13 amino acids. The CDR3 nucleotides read TGTGCCAGCAGCTTGAGGGTCGAAGAAAAACTGTTTTTT. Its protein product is CASSLRVEEKLFF.

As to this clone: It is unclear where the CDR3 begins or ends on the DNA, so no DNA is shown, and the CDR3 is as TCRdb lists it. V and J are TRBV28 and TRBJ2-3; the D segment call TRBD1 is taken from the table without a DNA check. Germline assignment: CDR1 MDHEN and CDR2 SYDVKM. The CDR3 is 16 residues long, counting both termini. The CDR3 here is CASSTSTGIHADTQYF.

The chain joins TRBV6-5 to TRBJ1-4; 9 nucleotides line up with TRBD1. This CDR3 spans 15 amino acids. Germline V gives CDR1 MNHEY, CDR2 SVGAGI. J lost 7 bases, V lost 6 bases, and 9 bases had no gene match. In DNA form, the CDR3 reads TGTGCCAGCAGAGATGACAGGGGGTGGGGTGAAAAACTGTTTTTT. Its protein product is CASRDDRGWGEKLFF.

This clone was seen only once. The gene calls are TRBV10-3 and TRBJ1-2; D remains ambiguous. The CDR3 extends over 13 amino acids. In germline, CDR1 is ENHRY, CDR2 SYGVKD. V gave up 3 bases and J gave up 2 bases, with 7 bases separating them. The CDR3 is CAISEQKNYGYTF. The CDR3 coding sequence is TGTGCCATCAGTGAACAGAAGAACTATGGCTACACCTTC.

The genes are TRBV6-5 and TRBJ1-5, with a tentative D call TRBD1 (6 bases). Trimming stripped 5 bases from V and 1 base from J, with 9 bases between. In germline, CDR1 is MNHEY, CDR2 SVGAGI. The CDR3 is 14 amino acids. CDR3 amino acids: CASSRDNSNQPQHF. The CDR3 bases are TGTGCCAGCAGTCGGGACAACAGCAATCAGCCCCAGCATTTT.

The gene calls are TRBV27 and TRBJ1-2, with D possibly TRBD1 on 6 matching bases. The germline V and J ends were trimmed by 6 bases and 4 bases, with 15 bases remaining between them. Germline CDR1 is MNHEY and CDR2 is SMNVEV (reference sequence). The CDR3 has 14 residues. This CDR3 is CASRRQQGGYGYTF. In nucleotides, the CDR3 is TGTGCCAGCAGACGTCAACAGGGCGGCTATGGCTACACCTTC.

The chain's CDR3 is CAISEGRGMNTEAFF. As DNA, the CDR3 is TGTGCCATCAGTGAGGGTAGGGGGATGAACACTGAAGCTTTCTTT. The chain recombines TRBV10-3 with TRBJ1-1, with TRBD1 as a possible D gene (6 bases). The CDR3 is 15 amino acids. V was pared by 2 bases and J by 0 bases, with 10 bases between. Germline V CDR1 and CDR2: ENHRY, SYGVKD.

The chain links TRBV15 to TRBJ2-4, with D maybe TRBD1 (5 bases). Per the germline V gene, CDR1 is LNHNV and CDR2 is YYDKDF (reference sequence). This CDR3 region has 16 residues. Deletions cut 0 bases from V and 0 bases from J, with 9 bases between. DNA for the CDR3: TGTGCCACCAGCAGAGATCCAGGGATAGCCAAAAACATTCAGTACTTC. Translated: CATSRDPGIAKNIQYF.

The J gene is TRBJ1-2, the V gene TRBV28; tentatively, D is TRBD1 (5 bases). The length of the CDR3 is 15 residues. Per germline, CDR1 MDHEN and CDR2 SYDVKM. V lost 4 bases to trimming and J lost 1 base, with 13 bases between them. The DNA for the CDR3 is TGTGCCAGCAGTTCTACCTCCAGGGATAACTATGGCTACACCTTC. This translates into CASSSTSRDNYGYTF.

For the CDR3, the DNA is TGTGCCAGCAGTGAAGACCAGGGGAGGGATATTGGCTACACCTTC. It specifies CASSEDQGRDIGYTF. The V and J genes are TRBV2 and TRBJ1-2, with D perhaps matching TRBD1 (6 bases). V lost 1 base and J 7 bases, leaving 16 bases between the germline ends. The CDR3 totals 15 residues. Germline CDR1 SNHLY, CDR2 FYNNEI.

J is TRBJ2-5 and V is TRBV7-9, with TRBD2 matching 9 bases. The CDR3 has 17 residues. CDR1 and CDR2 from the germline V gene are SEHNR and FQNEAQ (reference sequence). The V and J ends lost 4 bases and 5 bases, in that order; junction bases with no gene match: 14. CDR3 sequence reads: CASSSKGSGGPWETQYF. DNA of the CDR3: TGTGCCAGCAGCTCAAAGGGTAGCGGGGGACCCTGGGAGACCCAGTACTTC.

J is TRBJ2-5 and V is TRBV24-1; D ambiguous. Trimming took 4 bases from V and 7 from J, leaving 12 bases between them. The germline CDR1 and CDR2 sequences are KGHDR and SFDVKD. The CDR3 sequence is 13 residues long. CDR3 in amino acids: CATSDLRMPTQYF. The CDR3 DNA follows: TGTGCCACCAGTGACCTCAGGATGCCGACCCAGTACTTC.

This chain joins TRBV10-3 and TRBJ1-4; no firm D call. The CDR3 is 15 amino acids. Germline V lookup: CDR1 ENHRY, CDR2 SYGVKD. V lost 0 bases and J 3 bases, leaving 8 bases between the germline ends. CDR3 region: CAISESGRSNEKLFF. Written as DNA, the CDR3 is TGTGCCATCAGTGAGTCGGGCAGGTCTAATGAAAAACTGTTTTTT.

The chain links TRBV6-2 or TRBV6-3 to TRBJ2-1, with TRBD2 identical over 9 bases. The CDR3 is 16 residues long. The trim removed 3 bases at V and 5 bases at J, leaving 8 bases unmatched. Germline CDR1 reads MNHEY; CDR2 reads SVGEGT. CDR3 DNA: TGTGCCAGCAGTTATTTCGGCGGGGGGGCCAACAATGAGCAGTTCTTC. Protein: CASSYFGGGANNEQFF.

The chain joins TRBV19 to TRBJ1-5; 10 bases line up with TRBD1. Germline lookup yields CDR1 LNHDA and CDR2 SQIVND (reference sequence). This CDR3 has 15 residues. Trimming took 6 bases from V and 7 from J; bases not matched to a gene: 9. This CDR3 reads CASSPPGTGAQPQHF. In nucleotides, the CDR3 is TGTGCCAGTAGCCCCCCCGGGACAGGGGCCCAGCCCCAGCATTTT.

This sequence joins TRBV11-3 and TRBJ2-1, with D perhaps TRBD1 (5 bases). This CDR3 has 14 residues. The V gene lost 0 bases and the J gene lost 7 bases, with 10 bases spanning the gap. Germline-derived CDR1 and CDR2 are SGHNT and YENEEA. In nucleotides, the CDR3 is TGTGCCAGCAGCTTAGAGCCAGGGAAGAATGAGCAGTTCTTC. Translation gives CASSLEPGKNEQFF.

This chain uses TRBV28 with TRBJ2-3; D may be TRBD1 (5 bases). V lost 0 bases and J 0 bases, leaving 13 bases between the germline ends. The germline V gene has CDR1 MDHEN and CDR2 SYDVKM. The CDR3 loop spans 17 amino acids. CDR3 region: CASSLWNPQGSTDTQYF. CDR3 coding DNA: TGTGCCAGCAGTTTATGGAACCCTCAGGGAAGCACAGATACGCAGTATTTT.

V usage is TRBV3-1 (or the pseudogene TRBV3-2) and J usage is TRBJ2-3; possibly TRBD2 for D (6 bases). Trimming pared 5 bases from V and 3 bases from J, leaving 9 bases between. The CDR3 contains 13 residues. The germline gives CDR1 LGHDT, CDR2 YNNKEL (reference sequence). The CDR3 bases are TGTGCCAGCAGCGCGGGATTTACAGATACGCAGTATTTT. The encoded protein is CASSAGFTDTQYF.

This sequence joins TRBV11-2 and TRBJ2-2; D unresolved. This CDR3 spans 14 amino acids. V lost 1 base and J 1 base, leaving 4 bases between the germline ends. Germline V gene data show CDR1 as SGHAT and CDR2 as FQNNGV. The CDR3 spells CASSLGGNTGELFF. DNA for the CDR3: TGTGCCAGCAGCTTAGGAGGGAACACCGGGGAGCTGTTTTTT.

The CDR3, as DNA: TGTGCCAGCAGCCCCGTTGCCAGGAACTATGGCTACACCTTC. Its protein is CASSPVARNYGYTF. The chain carries TRBV6-5 and TRBJ1-2; the D is unclear. Germline assignment: CDR1 MNHEY and CDR2 SVGAGI. The CDR3 has 14 amino acids. V was trimmed by 6 bases and J by 2 bases, leaving 13 bases between them.

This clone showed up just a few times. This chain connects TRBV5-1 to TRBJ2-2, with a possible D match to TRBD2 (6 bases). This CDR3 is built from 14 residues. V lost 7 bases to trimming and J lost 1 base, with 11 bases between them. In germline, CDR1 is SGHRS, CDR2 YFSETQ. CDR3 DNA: TGCGCCAGCGCCCGGGACTTGAACACCGGGGAGCTGTTTTTT. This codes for CASARDLNTGELFF.

The CDR3 DNA reads as TGTGCCAGCAGCAAGACTAGCGGGGGGAACACAGATACGCAGTATTTT. Translated, it gives CASSKTSGGNTDTQYF. The rearrangement links TRBV28 to TRBJ2-3; 13 bases fit TRBD2. From germline, CDR1 is MDHEN and CDR2 SYDVKM. V was clipped by 6 bases and J by 2 bases; unmatched bases: 5. This CDR3 has 16 residues.

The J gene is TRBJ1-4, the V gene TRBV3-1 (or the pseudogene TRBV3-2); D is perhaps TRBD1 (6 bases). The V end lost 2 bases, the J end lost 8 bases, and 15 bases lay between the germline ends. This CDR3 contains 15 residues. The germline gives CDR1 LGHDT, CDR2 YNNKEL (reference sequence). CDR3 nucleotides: TGTGCCAGCAGCCAACTCAGGGGAGAAGAGGAAAAACTGTTTTTT. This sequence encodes CASSQLRGEEEKLFF.

DNA of the CDR3: TGTGCCAGCAGTCCGGACCACAGGGTTGGCTACACCTTC. Protein: CASSPDHRVGYTF. V is TRBV28 and J is TRBJ1-2; possible D gene TRBD1, 6 bases. Germline assignment: CDR1 MDHEN and CDR2 SYDVKM. The CDR3 is 13 amino acids. Trimming left V 5 bases short and J 7 bases short, with 14 bases between.

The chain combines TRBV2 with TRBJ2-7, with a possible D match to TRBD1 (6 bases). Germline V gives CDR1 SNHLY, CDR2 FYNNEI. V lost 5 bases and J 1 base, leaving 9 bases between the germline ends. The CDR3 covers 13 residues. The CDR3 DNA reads TGTGCCAGCAGTCGGGACATGTCCTACGAGCAGTACTTC. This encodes CASSRDMSYEQYF.

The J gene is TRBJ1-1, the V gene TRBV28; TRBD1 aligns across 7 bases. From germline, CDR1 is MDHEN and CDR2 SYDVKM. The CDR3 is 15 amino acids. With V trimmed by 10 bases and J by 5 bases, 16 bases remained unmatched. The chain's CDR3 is CATREQGRGRTEAFF. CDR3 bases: TGTGCCACCCGTGAACAGGGAAGGGGGCGTACTGAAGCTTTCTTT.

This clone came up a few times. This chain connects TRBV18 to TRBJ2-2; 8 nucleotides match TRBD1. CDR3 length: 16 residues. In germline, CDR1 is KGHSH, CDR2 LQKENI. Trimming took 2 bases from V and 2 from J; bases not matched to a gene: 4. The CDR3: CASSPITGGNTGELFF. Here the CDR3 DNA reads TGTGCCAGCTCACCAATTACAGGGGGAAACACCGGGGAGCTGTTTTTT.